This T cell receptor (beta chain) originates from a study of radiotherapy plus CTLA-4 blockade in lung cancer. Findings of the study overall: According to reports, early shifts in blood T cell clones, alongside interferon-beta, forecast response most accurately.

It was focal radiation plus CTLA-4 blockade with ipilimumab that patients with chemo-refractory metastatic non-small-cell lung cancer received. Points on this clone: Its antigen is unidentified.

The data were produced by immunoSEQ multiplex PCR, yet TCRdb's version contains in-frame clones alone and is incomplete. The sample consists of around 110,000 clones, roughly 84% of them appearing once. The CDR3 is 14 residues long. The germline V and J ends were trimmed by 4 bases and 4 bases, with 13 bases remaining between them. CDR1 is SEHNR and CDR2 is FQNEAQ in the germline V gene (reference sequence). Sequences were derived from peripheral blood, sampled from a patient treated with radiotherapy plus ipilimumab. The rearrangement uses TRBV7-9 and TRBJ2-5, with a possible D match to TRBD2 (6 bases). This TCR was recovered from a human donor with non-small cell lung cancer that progressed on radiotherapy plus ipilimumab. Some clones in this sample may be carry-over from other donors' samples. For the CDR3, the DNA is TGTGCCAGCAGCTCCCGGGACTGGGGAGAGACCCAGTACTTC. This codes for CASSSRDWGETQYF. Drawing the rest from reference TRBV7-9 and TRBJ2-5, the complete variable domain is DTGVSQNPRHKITKRGQNVTFRCDPISEHNRLYWYRQTLGQGPEFLTYFQNEAQLEKSRLLSDRFSAERPKGSFSTLEIQRTEQGDSAMYLCASSSRDWGETQYFGPGTRLLVL.